The clone carrying this T cell receptor (beta chain) showed up many times. The CDR3 totals 16 residues. CDR1 MNHNS and CDR2 SASEGT come from the germline V gene. Trimming took 0 bases from V and 4 from J; bases not matched to a gene: 8. These data belong to a study of T cells in Graves' hyperthyroidism and ophthalmopathy. RNA transcripts were the template for amplifying TCR beta CDR3 regions. A first-round RT-PCR of the TCR CDR3 used the HTBI primer set. TCRdb ran MiXCR on the multiplex PCR reads and lists one entry per CDR3 protein. Counted here are about 610,000 distinct CDR3 sequences, approximately 16% occurring once; the ten biggest clones make up about 3.5%.

The sequence was collected from a woman in her 40s with Graves' ophthalmopathy. This chain links TRBV6-1 with TRBJ2-7; the match to TRBD2 covers 8 bases. The material sequenced was blood. The CDR3 loop is CASSEAPSGRGYEQYF. The CDR3 DNA reads TGTGCCAGCAGTGAAGCGCCGAGCGGGAGAGGGTACGAGCAGTACTTC.